This T cell receptor beta chain was sequenced for a study of lymphopenia after photon versus proton radiotherapy. Study results and caveats: Relative stability marked proton patients; photon patients lost diversity and naive cells. Only patients who died were analyzed for survival; proton advantage is unproven.

Turning to this clone: Its antigen remains unknown.

Clones were read by immunoSEQ multiplex PCR, and TCRdb kept only the in-frame ones, dropping some. Among 30,000 to 45,000 clones listed, approximately 90% were seen once. Germline assignment: CDR1 ENHRY and CDR2 SYGVKD. The CDR3 is made up of 13 amino acids. Between the trimmed V and J ends, which lost 2 bases and 5 bases, there was a span of 8 bases. This chain connects TRBV10-3 to TRBJ2-3; D unclear. The sample was peripheral blood, taken from a patient treated with photon-based radiotherapy. This receptor was obtained from a man aged 60 to 75 with cholangiocarcinoma. The CDR3 nucleotides read TGTGCCATCAGTGAGCGAAGTTTAGATACGCAGTATTTT. This encodes CAISERSLDTQYF.